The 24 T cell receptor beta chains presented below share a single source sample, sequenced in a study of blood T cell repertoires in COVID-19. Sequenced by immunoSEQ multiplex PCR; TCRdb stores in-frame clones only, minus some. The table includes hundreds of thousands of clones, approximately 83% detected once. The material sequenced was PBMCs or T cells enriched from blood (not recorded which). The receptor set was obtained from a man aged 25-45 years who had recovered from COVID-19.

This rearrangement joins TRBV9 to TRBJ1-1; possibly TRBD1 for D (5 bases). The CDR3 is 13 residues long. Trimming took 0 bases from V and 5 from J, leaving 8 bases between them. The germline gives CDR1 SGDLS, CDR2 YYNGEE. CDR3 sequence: CASSVAQGTEAFF. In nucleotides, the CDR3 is TGTGCCAGCAGCGTAGCTCAGGGAACTGAAGCTTTCTTT.

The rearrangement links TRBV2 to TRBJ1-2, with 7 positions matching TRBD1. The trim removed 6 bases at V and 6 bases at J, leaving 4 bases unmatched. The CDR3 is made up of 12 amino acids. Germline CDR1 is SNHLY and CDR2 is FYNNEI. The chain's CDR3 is CASSFDRDGYTF. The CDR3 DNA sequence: TGTGCCAGCAGCTTTGACAGGGATGGCTACACCTTC.

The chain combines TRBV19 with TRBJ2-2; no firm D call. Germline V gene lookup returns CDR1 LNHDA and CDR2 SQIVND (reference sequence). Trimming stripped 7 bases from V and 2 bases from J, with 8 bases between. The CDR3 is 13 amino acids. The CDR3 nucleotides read TGTGCCAGTACCTTTAGCAACACCGGGGAGCTGTTTTTT. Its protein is CASTFSNTGELFF.

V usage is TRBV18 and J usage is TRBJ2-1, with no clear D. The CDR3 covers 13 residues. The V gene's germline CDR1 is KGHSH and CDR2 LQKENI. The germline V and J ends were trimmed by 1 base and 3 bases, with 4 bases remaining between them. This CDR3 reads CASSPQSYNEQFF. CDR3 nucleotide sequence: TGTGCCAGCTCACCACAGAGCTACAATGAGCAGTTCTTC.

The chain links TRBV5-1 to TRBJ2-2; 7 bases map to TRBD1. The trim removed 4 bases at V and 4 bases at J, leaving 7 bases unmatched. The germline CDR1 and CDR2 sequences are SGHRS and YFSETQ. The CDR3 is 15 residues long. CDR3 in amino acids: CASSEGQASTGELFF. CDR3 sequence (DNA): TGCGCCAGCAGCGAAGGACAGGCGAGCACCGGGGAGCTGTTTTTT.

The DNA for the CDR3 is TGTGCCAGCTCATTCGGGGGGCCAGGTGTCGGGGAGCTGTTTTTT. It specifies CASSFGGPGVGELFF. This sequence joins TRBV2 and TRBJ2-2; D is possibly TRBD2 (7 bases). The V and J ends lost 8 bases and 7 bases respectively, with 20 bases between them. Germline V gene data show CDR1 as SNHLY and CDR2 as FYNNEI. The CDR3 totals 15 residues.

The CDR3 is CAGSREARTEAFF. CDR3 in DNA: TGTGCCGGCTCGAGGGAGGCGAGAACTGAAGCTTTCTTT. The chain is built from TRBV12-3 or TRBV12-4 and TRBJ1-1; no definite D call. The CDR3 contains 13 residues. Trimming cost V 11 bases and J 5 bases, with 18 bases left between them.

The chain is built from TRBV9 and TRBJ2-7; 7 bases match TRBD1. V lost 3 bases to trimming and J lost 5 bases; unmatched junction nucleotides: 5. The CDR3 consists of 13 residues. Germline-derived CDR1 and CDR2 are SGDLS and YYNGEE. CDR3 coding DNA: TGTGCCAGCAGCGCCGGGACAGCGGACGAGCAGTACTTC. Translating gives CASSAGTADEQYF.

In DNA form, the CDR3 reads TGTGCCAGCACGCGGGACAGGGGGCGGGGTAATGAAAAACTGTTTTTT. Its translation: CASTRDRGRGNEKLFF. The chain carries TRBV2 and TRBJ1-4, with 12 bases that match TRBD1. With V trimmed by 7 bases and J by 4 bases, 7 bases remained unmatched. CDR1 and CDR2 from the germline V gene are SNHLY and FYNNEI. The CDR3 consists of 16 residues.

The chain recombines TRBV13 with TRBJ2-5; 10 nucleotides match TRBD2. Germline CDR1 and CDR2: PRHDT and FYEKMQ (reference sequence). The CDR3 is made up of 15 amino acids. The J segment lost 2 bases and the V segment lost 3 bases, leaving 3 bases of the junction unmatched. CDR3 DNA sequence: TGTGCCAGCAGCTTTGTAGCGGGGGGACAAGAGACCCAGTACTTC. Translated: CASSFVAGGQETQYF.

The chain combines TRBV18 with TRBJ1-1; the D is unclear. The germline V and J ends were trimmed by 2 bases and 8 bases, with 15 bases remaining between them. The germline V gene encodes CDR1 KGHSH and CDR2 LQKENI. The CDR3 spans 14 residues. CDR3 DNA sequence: TGTGCCAGCTCACCAATAGCGTCGGCGGAGGAAGCTTTCTTT. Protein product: CASSPIASAEEAFF.

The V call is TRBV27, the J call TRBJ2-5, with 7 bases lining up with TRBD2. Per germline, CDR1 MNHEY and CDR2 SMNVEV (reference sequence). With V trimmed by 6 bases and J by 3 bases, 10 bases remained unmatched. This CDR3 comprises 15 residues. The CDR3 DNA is TGTGCCAGCAGGCCAATCTTGGGGGGGAAAGAGACCCAGTACTTC. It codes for CASRPILGGKETQYF.

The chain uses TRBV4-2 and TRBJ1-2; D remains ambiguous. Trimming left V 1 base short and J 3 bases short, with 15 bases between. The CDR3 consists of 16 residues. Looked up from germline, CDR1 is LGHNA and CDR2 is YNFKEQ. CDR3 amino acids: CASSQASTVKDYGYTF. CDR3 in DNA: TGTGCCAGCAGCCAAGCATCTACAGTCAAGGACTATGGCTACACCTTC.

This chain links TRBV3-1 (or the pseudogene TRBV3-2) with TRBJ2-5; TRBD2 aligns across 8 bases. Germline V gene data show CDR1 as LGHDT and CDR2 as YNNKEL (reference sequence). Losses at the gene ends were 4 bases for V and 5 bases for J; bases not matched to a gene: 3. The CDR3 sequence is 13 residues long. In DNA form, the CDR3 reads TGTGCCAGCAGCCTTCGCGGGGGGGAGACCCAGTACTTC. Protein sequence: CASSLRGGETQYF.

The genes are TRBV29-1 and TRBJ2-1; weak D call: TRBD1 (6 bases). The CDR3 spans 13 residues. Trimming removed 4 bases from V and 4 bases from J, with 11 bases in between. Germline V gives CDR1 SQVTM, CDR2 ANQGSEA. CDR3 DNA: TGCAGCGTTGTGGGGGCCCTGTACAATGAGCAGTTCTTC. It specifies CSVVGALYNEQFF.

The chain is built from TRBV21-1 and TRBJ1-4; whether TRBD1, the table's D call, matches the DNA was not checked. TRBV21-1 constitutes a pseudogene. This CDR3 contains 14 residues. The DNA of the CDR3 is TGTGCCAGCAGCAACAGACAGGGGGACGAAAAACTGTTTTTT. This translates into CASSNRQGDEKLFF.

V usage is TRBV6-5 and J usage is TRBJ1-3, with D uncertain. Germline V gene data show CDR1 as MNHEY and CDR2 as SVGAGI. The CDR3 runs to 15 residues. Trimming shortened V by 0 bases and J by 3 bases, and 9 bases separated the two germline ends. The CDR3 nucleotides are TGTGCCAGCAGTTACTCCGTTCGGGGTGGAAACACCATATATTTT. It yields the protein CASSYSVRGGNTIYF.

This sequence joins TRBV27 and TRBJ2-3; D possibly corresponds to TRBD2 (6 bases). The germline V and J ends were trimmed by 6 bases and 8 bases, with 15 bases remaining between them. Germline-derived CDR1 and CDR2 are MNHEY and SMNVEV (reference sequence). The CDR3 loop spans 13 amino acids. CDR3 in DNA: TGTGCCAGCAGGCGGCTAGCGCGCGGTACGCAGTATTTT. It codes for CASRRLARGTQYF.

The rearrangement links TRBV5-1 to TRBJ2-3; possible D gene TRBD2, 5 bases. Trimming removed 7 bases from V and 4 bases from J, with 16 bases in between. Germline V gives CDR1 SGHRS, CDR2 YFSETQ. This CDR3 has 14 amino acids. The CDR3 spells CASGFGGRADTQYF. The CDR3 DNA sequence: TGCGCCAGCGGGTTCGGTGGGAGAGCAGATACGCAGTATTTT.

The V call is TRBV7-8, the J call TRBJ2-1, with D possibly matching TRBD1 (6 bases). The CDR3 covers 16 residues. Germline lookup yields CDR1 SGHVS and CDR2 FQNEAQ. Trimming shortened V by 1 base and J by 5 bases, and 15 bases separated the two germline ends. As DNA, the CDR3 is TGTGCCAGCAGCTTAGTATTTTGGGACAAAAACAATGAGCAGTTCTTC. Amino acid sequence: CASSLVFWDKNNEQFF.

CDR3 region: CASSISGVVKPQHF. The CDR3 coding sequence is TGTGCCAGCAGTATATCAGGGGTCGTAAAGCCCCAGCATTTT. The J gene is TRBJ1-5, the V gene TRBV6-2 or TRBV6-3; D is possibly TRBD1 (6 bases). The CDR3 extends over 14 amino acids. Trimming stripped 5 bases from V and 8 bases from J, with 16 bases between. Per the germline V gene, CDR1 is MNHEY and CDR2 is SVGEGT.

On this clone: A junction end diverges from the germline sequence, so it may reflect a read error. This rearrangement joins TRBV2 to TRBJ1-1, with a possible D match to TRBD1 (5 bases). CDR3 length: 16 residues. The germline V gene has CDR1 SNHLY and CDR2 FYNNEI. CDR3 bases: TGTGCCAGCAGGGAAGCGCCGGGACTAGAGGACACTGAAGCTTTCTTT. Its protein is CASREAPGLEDTEAFF.

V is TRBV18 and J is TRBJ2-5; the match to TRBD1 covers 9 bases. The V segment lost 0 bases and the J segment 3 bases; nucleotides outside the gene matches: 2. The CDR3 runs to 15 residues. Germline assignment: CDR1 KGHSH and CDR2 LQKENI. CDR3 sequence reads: CASSPPGQGKETQYF. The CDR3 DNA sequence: TGTGCCAGCTCACCACCCGGACAGGGGAAAGAGACCCAGTACTTC.

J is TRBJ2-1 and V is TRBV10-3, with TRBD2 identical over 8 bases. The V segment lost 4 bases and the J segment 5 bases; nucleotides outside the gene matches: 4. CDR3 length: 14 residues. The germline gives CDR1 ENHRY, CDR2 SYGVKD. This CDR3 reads CAISVTRGDNEQFF. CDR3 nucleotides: TGTGCCATCAGTGTTACGCGGGGGGACAATGAGCAGTTCTTC.